The T cell receptor (beta chain) under discussion was sequenced for a study of CD8 T cells in Susac syndrome (dated by TCRdb to about 2019). Background on the whole study: Among the sequenced Susac syndrome patients, about six had clinically active disease and fewer than 10 were in clinical remission. The study used repertoire sequencing to test whether antigen drove CD8+ T cell activation and differentiation in Susac syndrome. At the time of blood withdrawal, Susac syndrome patients were either therapy-naive, taking corticosteroids (with some also receiving IVIg), or on IVIg alone. Clonality of the CD8+ T cell repertoire was compared between more than 10 healthy donors, roughly 14 Susac syndrome patients and roughly 16 multiple sclerosis patients. What the research found in general, with its limitations: Susac syndrome CD8+ repertoires showed clonal expansion, highest in CD8+ TEMRA cells and greater in clinically active than remitting patients. Roughly 15 and five Susac-specific public clones were found in the total CD8+ and CD8+ TEMRA repertoires, respectively. The TCR sequencing and HLA analysis was acknowledged to have included a relatively small number of individuals.

Peripheral blood CD8+ and CD4+ T cells from healthy donors, Susac syndrome patients and multiple sclerosis patients were profiled by high-throughput TCR beta sequencing. Susac syndrome patients met recently defined diagnostic criteria for definite or probable disease. Bulk CD8+ and CD4+ T cells were purified by magnetic negative isolation, whereas CD8+ TEMRA cells were enriched by FACS. Blood was collected in EDTA tubes and processed within 24 hours, with PBMCs isolated through density gradient centrifugation. PBMCs intended for TCR sequencing were frozen in liquid nitrogen and were later thawed in a 37 degrees C water bath. The sorted or isolated CD4+, CD8+ and CD8+ TEMRA cells reached a purity of at least 90%. A note on this clonotype: Its antigen has not been determined. Base qualities are not at hand, and no much larger clone is one base apart.

CDR1 and CDR2, looked up from the germline V gene (reference sequence), are LNHNV and YYDKDF. V is trimmed back by 0 bases and J by 5 bases, and the junction contains 10 bases that no gene match accounts for. The CDR3 runs 16 amino acids, cysteine and phenylalanine included. Just the 48-base CDR3 DNA is kept, in frame starting at base 1. RNA was extracted with the RNeasy kit and 0.5 to 1 ug was reverse transcribed using random hexamers. The immunoSEQ multiplex PCR assay, covering 54 Vbeta and 13 Jbeta segments, was used to amplify TCR beta CDR3 regions. PCR amplification bias was corrected using a synthetic template baseline for primer optimization and computational correction. As for the original processing: Reads were annotated to V, D and J genes according to IMGT and were analyzed with immunoSEQ Analyzer, with only productive sequences retained. Clonality was calculated as one minus the Shannon entropy normalized by log2 of the number of productive unique sequences. Public and private clones were assessed among the 100 most prevalent clones of each patient and control. A clone was defined as Susac-specific if it was absent from the healthy and MS cohorts, from 950 to 1,300 published viral clones and from other ImmuneACCESS disease sequences. The public reads were reanalyzed by TCRdb: fastp trimming at Q25, MiXCR alignment, in-frame beta chains only. Each entry is one CDR3 protein sequence, shown with its most common DNA and genes. TCRdb, not the authors, supplied the V and J calls. The sample table lists some 120,000 distinct CDR3 sequences, about 93% of them with a count of one. The ten largest make up 0.21% of the sample.

The rearrangement combines TRBV15 with TRBJ2-7, with TRBD2 matching 7 junction bases. Input material: CD8+ T cells from PBMCs. The receptor comes from a human donor with Susac syndrome. CDR3 reads: CATSRDAGRAVDEQYF. Here is the DNA: TGTGCCACCAGCAGAGATGCGGGGAGGGCCGTCGACGAGCAGTACTTC. The CDR3, completed at both ends by the reference TRBV15 and TRBJ2-7 genes, gives the full variable domain DAMVIQNPRYQVTQFGKPVTLSCSQTLNHNVMYWYQQKSSQAPKLLFHYYDKDFNNEADTPDNFQSRRPNTSFCFLDIRSPGLGDTAMYLCATSRDAGRAVDEQYFGPGTRLTVT.